The T cell receptor beta chain under discussion was sequenced for a study of T cells in Graves' hyperthyroidism and ophthalmopathy. In patients aged 18 to 65, hyperthyroidism was newly diagnosed, with duration under 2 months. Before ophthalmopathy appeared, progressors gave blood at initial hyperthyroidism diagnosis. The V and J ends lost 3 bases and 3 bases respectively, with 9 bases between them. Germline loops: CDR1 SQVTM, CDR2 ANQGSEA. The CDR3 has 12 amino acids. Researchers amplified the TCR beta CDR3 regions from RNA transcripts. The HTBI set primed first-round TCR CDR3 RT-PCR. TCRdb fed the multiplex PCR reads into MiXCR, producing one record per CDR3 protein. The sample yields under 400,000 distinct CDR3 sequences, around 16% seen once.

J is TRBJ2-7 and V is TRBV29-1; D remains unclear. The TCR comes from a young woman with Graves' hyperthyroidism that later progressed to Graves' ophthalmopathy. Source material: blood. In DNA form, the CDR3 reads TGCAGCGTTGATGGGTTAGTCTACGAGCAGTACTTC. This translates into CSVDGLVYEQYF.